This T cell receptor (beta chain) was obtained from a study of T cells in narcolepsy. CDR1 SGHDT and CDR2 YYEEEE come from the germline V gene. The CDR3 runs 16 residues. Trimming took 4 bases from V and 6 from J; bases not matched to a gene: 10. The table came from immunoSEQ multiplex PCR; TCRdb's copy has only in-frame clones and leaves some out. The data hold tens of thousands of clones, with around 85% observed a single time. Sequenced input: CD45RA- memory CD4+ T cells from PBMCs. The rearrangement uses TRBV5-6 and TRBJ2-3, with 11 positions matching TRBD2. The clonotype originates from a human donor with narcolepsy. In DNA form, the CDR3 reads TGTGCCAGCAGCCTGTTAGCGGGGGGGCCGCAGGATACGCAGTATTTT. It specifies CASSLLAGGPQDTQYF. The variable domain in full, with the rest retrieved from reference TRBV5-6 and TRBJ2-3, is DAGVTQSPTHLIKTRGQQVTLRCSPKSGHDTVSWYQQALGQGPQFIFQYYEEEERQRGNFPDRFSGHQFPNYSSELNVNALLLGDSALYLCASSLLAGGPQDTQYFGPGTRLTVL.